The 7 T cell receptor beta chains in this list originate from one sample, sequenced in a study of blood T cell repertoires in COVID-19 (TCRdb year 2020). The method behind the library was the immunoSEQ multiplex PCR assay. Not all clones reach the TCRdb copy of this immuneACCESS table, which keeps in-frame sequences only. Checked studies attribute under half of the gap to unresolved V genes and leave the rest unexplained. Present in this sample are 200,000 to 300,000 clones, about 85% of which were seen just once. Of the sample, around 4.2% falls within the top ten clones. Source material: peripheral blood. The receptors shown here come from a man aged 60 to 69 with acute or convalescent COVID-19.

V gene TRBV5-4 combines with J gene TRBJ1-6; 8 nucleotides align to TRBD1. Per germline, CDR1 SGHNT and CDR2 YYREEE (reference sequence). This CDR3 has 15 amino acids. V shed 0 bases, J shed 6 bases, and the junction held 2 bases outside the gene matches. CDR3 coding DNA: TGTGCCAGCAGCTTGGCTGGGACAGGTAATTCACCCCTCCACTTT. This codes for CASSLAGTGNSPLHF.

The chain links TRBV3-1 (or the pseudogene TRBV3-2) to TRBJ2-3; 8 bases match TRBD1. The CDR3 spans 16 residues. J lost 4 bases, V lost 4 bases, and 10 bases had no gene match. The germline V gene has CDR1 LGHDT and CDR2 YNNKEL (reference sequence). Here the CDR3 reads CASSLRTGRISDTQYF. CDR3 nucleotides: TGTGCCAGCAGCCTACGGACAGGGCGGATTTCAGATACGCAGTATTTT.

The V gene is TRBV28, the J gene TRBJ2-1; D is perhaps TRBD2 (5 bases). Germline assignment: CDR1 MDHEN and CDR2 SYDVKM. V lost 5 bases, J lost 6 bases, and 14 bases lay in between. The length of the CDR3 is 14 residues. CDR3 loop: CASSASDLTNEQFF. In DNA, the CDR3 is TGTGCCAGCAGTGCATCGGACTTAACCAATGAGCAGTTCTTC.

The chain uses TRBV27 and TRBJ1-2, with 7 bases aligning to TRBD1. Germline V gene data show CDR1 as MNHEY and CDR2 as SMNVEV (reference sequence). V dropped 4 bases and J dropped 2; count of bases not matched to a gene: 1. The CDR3 has 13 amino acids. The chain's CDR3 is CASSSGQNYGYTF. The CDR3 DNA is TGTGCCAGCAGTTCGGGACAGAACTATGGCTACACCTTC.

This rearrangement joins TRBV6-2 or TRBV6-3 to TRBJ2-7, with D possibly TRBD1 on 6 matching bases. Trimming removed 0 bases at V and 3 bases at J, with 12 bases between. The CDR3 consists of 15 residues. Germline V gene sequence: CDR1 MNHEY, CDR2 SVGEGT. The CDR3 is CASSYSQGLRYEQYF. DNA for the CDR3: TGTGCCAGCAGTTACTCACAGGGCCTCCGCTACGAGCAGTACTTC.

The V and J genes are TRBV11-2 and TRBJ2-7; 8 nucleotides agree with TRBD1. This CDR3 region has 12 residues. Germline CDR1 is SGHAT and CDR2 is FQNNGV. J was trimmed by 7 bases and V by 2 bases; bases with no gene match: 1. In nucleotides, the CDR3 is TGTGCCAGCAGCTTAAGGGACAGGGAGCAGTACTTC. Translated: CASSLRDREQYF. Using reference TRBV11-2 and TRBJ2-7 for the parts outside the CDR3, the full variable domain is EAGVAQSPRYKIIEKRQSVAFWCNPISGHATLYWYQQILGQGPKLLIQFQNNGVVDDSQLPKDRFSAERLKGVDSTLKIQPAKLEDSAVYLCASSLRDREQYFGPGTRLTVT.

This clone is a singleton in its sample. CDR3 DNA sequence: TGTGCCAGCAGTTACCCACCCCTGGGAGCCGGGGAGCTGTTTTTT. This sequence encodes CASSYPPLGAGELFF. This sequence joins TRBV6-2 or TRBV6-3 and TRBJ2-2; maybe TRBD2 (5 bases). V was clipped by 2 bases and J by 6 bases, with 13 bases between them. CDR1 is MNHEY and CDR2 is SVGEGT in the germline V gene. CDR3 size: 15 residues.